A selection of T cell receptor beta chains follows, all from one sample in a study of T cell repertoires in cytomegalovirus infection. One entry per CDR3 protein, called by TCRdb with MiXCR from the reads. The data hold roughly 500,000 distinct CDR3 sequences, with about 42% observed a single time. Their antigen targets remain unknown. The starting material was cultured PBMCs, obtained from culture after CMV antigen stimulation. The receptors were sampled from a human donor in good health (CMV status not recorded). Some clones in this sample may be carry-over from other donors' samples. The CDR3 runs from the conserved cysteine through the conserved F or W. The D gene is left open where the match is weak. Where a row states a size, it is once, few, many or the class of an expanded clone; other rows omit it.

cdr3_aa: CASSLDFRYNEQFF; cdr3_nt: TGTGCCAGCAGCTTAGATTTCCGTTACAATGAGCAGTTCTTC; d_call: -; clone_size: many; j_call: TRBJ2-1; v_call: TRBV7-2
cdr3_aa: CASTLVQVSNQPQHF; cdr3_nt: TGTGCCAGCACCCTTGTACAGGTTAGCAATCAGCCCCAGCATTTT; d_call: -; clone_size: few; j_call: TRBJ1-5; v_call: TRBV28
cdr3_aa: CASSVGLKETQYF; cdr3_nt: TGTGCCAGCAGCGTGGGCCTAAAAGAGACCCAGTACTTC; d_call: -; clone_size: -; j_call: TRBJ2-5; v_call: TRBV9
cdr3_aa: CASSGLGGELFF; cdr3_nt: TGTGCCAGCAGTGGGTTGGGCGGGGAGCTGTTTTTT; d_call: -; clone_size: -; j_call: TRBJ2-2; v_call: TRBV28
cdr3_aa: CAISDPGTDYSYGYTF; cdr3_nt: TGTGCCATCAGTGATCCCGGGACAGATTATTCCTATGGCTACACCTTC; d_call: TRBD1; clone_size: -; j_call: TRBJ1-2; v_call: TRBV10-3
cdr3_aa: CASRGLGDTIYF; cdr3_nt: TGTGCCAGCAGGGGACTGGGGGACACCATATATTTT; d_call: -; clone_size: -; j_call: TRBJ1-3; v_call: TRBV12-3/TRBV12-4
cdr3_aa: CASSSSRHPELFF; cdr3_nt: TGTGCCAGCAGCTCTTCCCGGCACCCGGAGCTGTTTTTT; d_call: -; clone_size: -; j_call: TRBJ2-2; v_call: TRBV7-2
cdr3_aa: CASSWGGAGANEQFF; cdr3_nt: TGTGCCAGCAGCTGGGGAGGGGCTGGGGCTAATGAGCAGTTCTTC; d_call: TRBD2; clone_size: -; j_call: TRBJ2-1; v_call: TRBV7-8
cdr3_aa: CSAPLAGGPTYYEQYF; cdr3_nt: TGCAGTGCTCCTCTAGCGGGAGGGCCTACCTACTACGAGCAGTACTTC; d_call: TRBD2; clone_size: -; j_call: TRBJ2-7; v_call: TRBV20-1
cdr3_aa: CASSEWQGSNQPQHF; cdr3_nt: TGTGCCAGCAGTGAATGGCAGGGGTCAAATCAGCCCCAGCATTTT; d_call: -; clone_size: -; j_call: TRBJ1-5; v_call: TRBV6-1
cdr3_aa: CASSPRHGRSQYF; cdr3_nt: TGTGCCAGCAGTCCTAGACATGGACGGAGCCAGTACTTC; d_call: -; clone_size: -; j_call: TRBJ2-5; v_call: TRBV27
cdr3_aa: CASSSGRGRDTQYF; cdr3_nt: TGTGCCAGCTCCTCAGGAAGGGGGAGAGATACGCAGTATTTT; d_call: -; clone_size: -; j_call: TRBJ2-3; v_call: TRBV6-5
cdr3_aa: CARIIGSSGNTIYF; cdr3_nt: TGTGCCAGAATAATCGGAAGCTCTGGAAACACCATATATTTT; d_call: -; clone_size: -; j_call: TRBJ1-3; v_call: TRBV6-2/TRBV6-3
cdr3_aa: CASSSSGEKLFF; cdr3_nt: TGTGCCAGTAGTTCCTCGGGAGAAAAACTGTTTTTT; d_call: -; clone_size: -; j_call: TRBJ1-4; v_call: TRBV19
cdr3_aa: CSAQTSGSSYEQYF; cdr3_nt: TGCAGTGCACAGACTAGCGGGAGCTCCTACGAGCAGTACTTC; d_call: TRBD2; clone_size: few; j_call: TRBJ2-7; v_call: TRBV20-1
cdr3_aa: CAIGTSENYEQYF; cdr3_nt: TGTGCCATAGGGACTAGCGAGAACTACGAGCAGTACTTC; d_call: TRBD2; clone_size: once; j_call: TRBJ2-7; v_call: TRBV10-3
cdr3_aa: CASSLVGLAGGDTQYF; cdr3_nt: TGTGCCAGCAGCTTAGTGGGGCTAGCGGGGGGAGATACGCAGTATTTT; d_call: TRBD2; clone_size: -; j_call: TRBJ2-3; v_call: TRBV7-2
cdr3_aa: CSARDRLAGIYEQYF; cdr3_nt: TGCAGTGCTAGAGATCGACTAGCGGGGATCTACGAGCAGTACTTC; d_call: TRBD2; clone_size: -; j_call: TRBJ2-7; v_call: TRBV20-1
cdr3_aa: CASSFLGNEQFF; cdr3_nt: TGTGCCAGCAGCTTTCTAGGTAATGAGCAGTTCTTC; d_call: -; clone_size: few; j_call: TRBJ2-1; v_call: TRBV7-6
cdr3_aa: CASRGTSGDTGELFF; cdr3_nt: TGTGCCAGTAGAGGGACTAGCGGAGACACCGGGGAGCTGTTTTTT; d_call: TRBD2; clone_size: -; j_call: TRBJ2-2; v_call: TRBV19
cdr3_aa: CASSLKGRLGGETQYF; cdr3_nt: TGTGCCAGCAGCTTAAAAGGCAGACTGGGCGGGGAGACCCAGTACTTC; d_call: -; clone_size: few; j_call: TRBJ2-5; v_call: TRBV7-2
cdr3_aa: CASSLVGILTDTRYF; cdr3_nt: TGTGCCAGCAGCTTAGTGGGCATCCTCACAGATACGCGGTATTTT; d_call: -; clone_size: -; j_call: TRBJ2-3; v_call: TRBV7-4
cdr3_aa: CASSSTSDAQFF; cdr3_nt: TGTGCCAGCAGCTCGACGTCGGACGCGCAGTTCTTC; d_call: -; clone_size: few; j_call: TRBJ2-1; v_call: TRBV7-2
cdr3_aa: CASITSGTSRYEQYF; cdr3_nt: TGTGCCAGTATCACCTCCGGGACTAGCCGTTACGAGCAGTACTTC; d_call: TRBD2; clone_size: -; j_call: TRBJ2-7; v_call: TRBV19
cdr3_aa: CASTYSGGGETQYF; cdr3_nt: TGTGCCAGCACCTATAGCGGGGGAGGAGAGACCCAGTACTTC; d_call: TRBD2; clone_size: -; j_call: TRBJ2-5; v_call: TRBV7-6
cdr3_aa: CASSLAGDYEQYF; cdr3_nt: TGTGCCAGCAGCTTAGCGGGGGACTACGAGCAGTACTTC; d_call: -; clone_size: many; j_call: TRBJ2-7; v_call: TRBV7-2
cdr3_aa: CASSRGVGQGIYEQYF; cdr3_nt: TGTGCCAGCAGCCGAGGCGTAGGACAGGGTATCTACGAGCAGTACTTC; d_call: TRBD1; clone_size: few; j_call: TRBJ2-7; v_call: TRBV5-4
cdr3_aa: CASSLGAEFEDTQYF; cdr3_nt: TGTGCCAGCAGCTTGGGGGCCGAGTTTGAAGATACGCAGTATTTT; d_call: -; clone_size: -; j_call: TRBJ2-3; v_call: TRBV5-6
cdr3_aa: CASSLTDYKRTDTQYF; cdr3_nt: TGTGCCAGCAGCTTAACGGACTACAAGCGCACAGATACGCAGTATTTT; d_call: -; clone_size: -; j_call: TRBJ2-3; v_call: TRBV7-2